These 2 T cell receptor beta chains were sequenced from one sample in a study of blood T cell repertoires in COVID-19. Sequencing used immunoSEQ multiplex PCR; TCRdb keeps in-frame clones, though not all of them. The sample has 250,000 to 350,000 clones, around 90% seen once; the top ten hold over 2%. Material: peripheral blood. These receptors came from a woman aged 45-59 years who had recovered from COVID-19.

The chain is built from TRBV7-2 and TRBJ1-2; D remains ambiguous. Germline-derived CDR1 and CDR2 are SGHTA and FQGNSA. CDR3 size: 18 residues. The ends were cut back, 2 bases at V and 7 bases at J, with 26 bases in the middle. In DNA, the CDR3 is TGTGCCAGCAGCTTAATGGTCTATGATGGGAGGTCCGGGAGTGGCTACACCTTC. It codes for CASSLMVYDGRSGSGYTF.

The rearrangement uses TRBV6-2 or TRBV6-3 and TRBJ1-5; D not certain. CDR1 and CDR2 (germline): MNHEY, SVGEGT. The length of the CDR3 is 14 residues. Trimming shortened V by 6 bases and J by 13 bases, and 22 bases separated the two germline ends. CDR3 sequence (DNA): TGTGCCAGCAGCCCTTATGTTCAAAGCGCCTTACAGCATTTT. Protein sequence: CASSPYVQSALQHF.